This passage covers 26 T cell receptor beta chains from one sample sequenced in a study of cytomegalovirus exposure and HLA in healthy donors (dated by TCRdb to 2017 to 2019). The library was prepared using the immunoSEQ multiplex PCR assay. For the multiplex PCR, a mixture combining 60 forward primers for TCR Vbeta segments and 13 reverse primers for TCR Jbeta segments was used. In its TCRdb copy, this immuneACCESS table keeps in-frame sequences only and misses some clones. Where compared with another copy, unresolved V genes explain less than half of these, and the others have no known cause. This sample lists around 250,000 clones; 80% to 95% were detected once. Approximately 1.5% of the sample is in the top ten clones. Sequencing was done on a sample of PBMCs. Receptors originate from a girl aged 2 to 10 in good health and CMV-seronegative.

This clone appeared a few times. The chain is built from TRBV6-5 and TRBJ1-1; the D gene is possibly TRBD1 (5 bases). Trimming left V 0 bases short and J 0 bases short, with 8 bases between. This CDR3 is 15 amino acids long. Per germline, CDR1 MNHEY and CDR2 SVGAGI. This CDR3 reads CASSYSQVMNTEAFF. In nucleotides, the CDR3 is TGTGCCAGCAGTTACTCACAGGTGATGAACACTGAAGCTTTCTTT.

The chain uses TRBV30 and TRBJ2-3; D is unclear. The V gene lost 4 bases and the J gene lost 4 bases, with 18 bases spanning the gap. This CDR3 region has 15 residues. Germline CDR1 GTSNPN, CDR2 SVGIG (reference sequence). The CDR3 region is CAWNPPSLGPDTQYF. DNA for the CDR3: TGTGCCTGGAACCCGCCCTCCCTGGGCCCAGATACGCAGTATTTT. The complete variable domain, with remaining parts taken from reference TRBV30 and TRBJ2-3, reads SQTIHQWPATLVQPVGSPLSLECTVEGTSNPNLYWYRQAAGRGLQLLFYSVGIGQISSEVPQNLSASRPQDRQFILSSKKLLLSDSGFYLCAWNPPSLGPDTQYFGPGTRLTVL.

The CDR3 here is CASRAALAGETQYF. In DNA form, the CDR3 reads TGTGCCAGCCGGGCGGCACTAGCCGGAGAGACCCAGTACTTC. This chain connects TRBV6-1 to TRBJ2-5; weak D call: TRBD2 (6 bases). The CDR3 runs to 14 residues. Germline V CDR1 and CDR2: MNHNS, SASEGT. The V end was cut by 8 bases, the J end by 4 bases, with 17 bases between.

The chain links TRBV30 to TRBJ2-3; 7 bases are shared with TRBD2. The CDR3 length is 16 residues. J lost 0 bases, V lost 0 bases, and 6 bases had no gene match. Germline lookup yields CDR1 GTSNPN and CDR2 SVGIG (reference sequence). The CDR3 bases are TGTGCCTGGAGTGTTGATAGCGGGCCTAGCACAGATACGCAGTATTTT. As protein: CAWSVDSGPSTDTQYF. Looking up the rest from reference TRBV30 and TRBJ2-3 gives the full variable domain: SQTIHQWPATLVQPVGSPLSLECTVEGTSNPNLYWYRQAAGRGLQLLFYSVGIGQISSEVPQNLSASRPQDRQFILSSKKLLLSDSGFYLCAWSVDSGPSTDTQYFGPGTRLTVL.

The count of this clone is one. The chain is built from TRBV13 and TRBJ2-2; D is perhaps TRBD2 (5 bases). Trimming cost V 5 bases and J 1 base, with 11 bases left between them. Germline loops: CDR1 PRHDT, CDR2 FYEKMQ (reference sequence). There are 15 residues in the CDR3. The CDR3 reads CASSPYGVNTGELFF. Written as DNA, the CDR3 is TGTGCCAGCAGCCCCTACGGGGTGAACACCGGGGAGCTGTTTTTT.

The rearrangement joins TRBV10-3 to TRBJ2-2; D unresolved. Germline CDR1 and CDR2: ENHRY and SYGVKD. CDR3 length equals 16 residues. The germline V and J ends were trimmed by 2 bases and 2 bases, with 12 bases remaining between them. The CDR3 protein is CAISEDSSTNTGELFF. The CDR3 DNA sequence: TGTGCCATCAGTGAGGATTCCTCCACTAACACCGGGGAGCTGTTTTTT.

The gene calls are TRBV25-1 and TRBJ2-5, with D tentatively TRBD2 (5 bases). Germline V gene sequence: CDR1 MGHDK, CDR2 SYGVNS. Trimming cost V 5 bases and J 2 bases, with 9 bases left between them. The CDR3 extends over 13 amino acids. The CDR3 reads CASSWTLQETQYF. The CDR3 DNA reads as TGTGCCAGCAGTTGGACTCTTCAAGAGACCCAGTACTTC.

The chain recombines TRBV6-5 with TRBJ2-2; D is undetermined. Germline V gene data show CDR1 as MNHEY and CDR2 as SVGAGI. There are 13 residues in the CDR3. Trimming stripped 0 bases from V and 13 bases from J, with 12 bases between. DNA for the CDR3: TGTGCCAGCAGTTACTCTGCGCCGGGTGGGCTGTTTTTT. It is translated as CASSYSAPGGLFF.

This sequence joins TRBV10-3 and TRBJ1-5; 8 bases are a match to TRBD1. Germline V gives CDR1 ENHRY, CDR2 SYGVKD. Trimming at V came to 8 bases and at J to 7 bases, leaving 7 bases not matched to a gene. This CDR3 comprises 13 residues. DNA of the CDR3: TGTGCCATCCGGGACAGGTATGACCAGCCCCAGCATTTT. Translated, it gives CAIRDRYDQPQHF.

The chain joins TRBV4-2 to TRBJ2-7, with TRBD2 matching over 8 bases. Germline values: CDR1 LGHNA, CDR2 YNFKEQ. V lost 2 bases and J lost 3; bases outside the gene matches: 6. The CDR3 totals 15 residues. CDR3 residues: CASSQFGTSLYEQYF. CDR3 DNA: TGTGCCAGCAGCCAATTCGGGACTAGTCTCTACGAGCAGTACTTC.

The chain has TRBV27 and TRBJ2-5; D perhaps matches TRBD1 (7 bases). The V end lost 2 bases, the J end lost 1 base, and 11 bases lay between the germline ends. Germline-derived CDR1 and CDR2 are MNHEY and SMNVEV (reference sequence). This CDR3 has 15 residues. CDR3 coding DNA: TGTGCCAGCAGTTTAAGACAGGGAGGCCAAGAGACCCAGTACTTC. Its protein is CASSLRQGGQETQYF.

The chain combines TRBV5-6 with TRBJ2-7; 9 nucleotides align to TRBD2. The junction had 11 bases not matched to a gene; V was cut back by 4 bases and J by 0 bases. CDR1 SGHDT and CDR2 YYEEEE come from the germline V gene. The CDR3 extends over 17 amino acids. CDR3 loop: CASSLRLAVGLSYEQYF. CDR3 coding DNA: TGTGCCAGCAGCCTAAGACTAGCGGTGGGCCTCTCCTACGAGCAGTACTTC.

This rearrangement joins TRBV10-3 to TRBJ2-2, with TRBD2 matching 11 bases. This CDR3 is 15 amino acids long. J was trimmed by 3 bases and V by 11 bases; bases with no gene match: 8. CDR1 ENHRY and CDR2 SYGVKD come from the germline V gene. In DNA, the CDR3 is TGTGCCGTCCACGGGACTAGCGGTTACACCGGGGAGCTGTTTTTT. The encoded protein is CAVHGTSGYTGELFF.

The chain joins TRBV6-1 to TRBJ1-2; no clear D. Germline CDR1 MNHNS, CDR2 SASEGT. V was pared by 7 bases and J by 8 bases, with 11 bases between. This CDR3 is 11 amino acids long. This chain's CDR3 is CASKGLGGYTF. The CDR3 DNA reads TGTGCCAGCAAAGGATTGGGCGGCTACACCTTC.

The CDR3 sequence is CSTRRGGRIDEQYF. The CDR3 DNA reads TGCAGCACCCGTCGGGGGGGCCGGATCGACGAGCAGTACTTC. The V call is TRBV29-1, the J call TRBJ2-7, with 8 bases fitting TRBD2. This CDR3 has 14 amino acids. Germline CDR1 reads SQVTM; CDR2 reads ANQGSEA. Trimming took 8 bases from V and 5 from J; bases not matched to a gene: 14.

The DNA of the CDR3 is TGCGCCAGCAACGACAGGGAGAATCAGCCCCAGCATTTT. Translating it yields CASNDRENQPQHF. The V and J genes are TRBV10-2 and TRBJ1-5; 7 nucleotides agree with TRBD1. Germline-derived CDR1 and CDR2 are WSHSY and SAAADI. CDR3 length: 13 residues. V was clipped by 7 bases and J by 4 bases; unmatched bases: 4.

The rearrangement links TRBV6-5 to TRBJ1-4; D not resolved. This CDR3 spans 15 amino acids. The germline gives CDR1 MNHEY, CDR2 SVGAGI. V was pared by 5 bases and J by 8 bases, with 18 bases between. CDR3 amino acids: CASSPRGSNGEKLFF. CDR3 nucleotide sequence: TGTGCCAGCAGTCCTCGCGGTTCAAACGGAGAAAAACTGTTTTTT.

The chain links TRBV19 to TRBJ1-1; TRBD1 might be the D (5 bases). Trimming shortened V by 5 bases and J by 8 bases, and 12 bases separated the two germline ends. CDR1 and CDR2 (germline): LNHDA, SQIVND (reference sequence). CDR3 length: 12 amino acids. The CDR3 DNA reads as TGTGCCAGTAGTGTCGCGGGACGGGAAGCTTTCTTT. This gives the protein CASSVAGREAFF.

The chain has TRBV5-5 and TRBJ2-7; 9 nucleotides align to TRBD2. The CDR3 has 15 residues. CDR1 is SGHKS and CDR2 is YYEKEE in the germline V gene (reference sequence). V lost 0 bases and J lost 3; bases outside the gene matches: 4. As DNA, the CDR3 is TGTGCCAGCAGCTTGGTGCGGGGGGGCCTCTACGAGCAGTACTTC. It yields the protein CASSLVRGGLYEQYF.

The V and J genes are TRBV6-7 and TRBJ1-5; unclear D gene. TRBV6-7 is noted as an ORF with a role that remains uncertain. The ends were cut back, 8 bases at V and 7 bases at J, with 12 bases in the middle. This CDR3 region has 12 residues. The CDR3 sequence is CASGLTQQPQHF. DNA of the CDR3: TGTGCCAGCGGATTGACTCAACAGCCCCAGCATTTT.

The chain couples TRBV7-9 to TRBJ2-7; no clear D. The germline V gene encodes CDR1 SEHNR and CDR2 FQNEAQ (reference sequence). The V end was cut by 1 base, the J end by 5 bases, with 12 bases between. The CDR3 length is 14 residues. CDR3 residues: CASSLDDPGDEQYF. For the CDR3, the DNA is TGTGCCAGCAGCTTAGACGACCCAGGTGACGAGCAGTACTTC.

V and J are TRBV18 and TRBJ1-4; 7 nucleotides line up with TRBD1. Unmatched junction bases numbered 3, after V lost 3 bases and J lost 2 bases. The CDR3 is 15 residues long. CDR1 and CDR2 from the germline V gene are KGHSH and LQKENI. The CDR3 DNA reads as TGTGCCAGCTCACCCGAGACAGGGACTAATGAAAAACTGTTTTTT. It specifies CASSPETGTNEKLFF.

This chain links TRBV21-1 with TRBJ1-3; TRBD1 reflects the table's D call only, with no check against the DNA. TRBV21-1 constitutes a pseudogene. This CDR3 comprises 15 residues. CDR3 protein: CASSRKGAEGNTIYF. The CDR3 DNA reads as TGTGCCAGCAGCCGGAAGGGGGCTGAGGGAAACACCATATATTTT.

The chain has TRBV14 and TRBJ1-1, with a tentative D call TRBD1 (5 bases). The CDR3 consists of 15 residues. V lost 1 base and J lost 1, with 10 bases in between. Germline V gene data show CDR1 as SGHDN and CDR2 as FVKESK. DNA of the CDR3: TGTGCCAGCAGCCAAGCGAGACAGAGGAACACTGAAGCTTTCTTT. Its protein product is CASSQARQRNTEAFF.

This clone was recorded a few times. This chain uses TRBV5-6 with TRBJ1-1, with D tentatively TRBD1 (5 bases). V gave up 3 bases and J gave up 6 bases, with 15 bases separating them. Germline loops: CDR1 SGHDT, CDR2 YYEEEE. This CDR3 is built from 14 residues. This CDR3 reads CASSSPGRVPEAFF. In DNA, the CDR3 is TGTGCCAGCAGCTCCCCAGGCAGGGTTCCTGAAGCTTTCTTT. Combining the CDR3 with reference TRBV5-6 and TRBJ1-1 gives the whole variable domain DAGVTQSPTHLIKTRGQQVTLRCSPKSGHDTVSWYQQALGQGPQFIFQYYEEEERQRGNFPDRFSGHQFPNYSSELNVNALLLGDSALYLCASSSPGRVPEAFFGQGTRLTVV.

The genes are TRBV30 and TRBJ2-5; 7 bases are shared with TRBD2. This CDR3 has 15 amino acids. V lost 2 bases, J lost 4 bases, and 10 bases stayed unmatched. The germline CDR1 and CDR2 sequences are GTSNPN and SVGIG (reference sequence). CDR3 coding DNA: TGTGCCTGGAGTTCTGGGGGAGGGCCCTTAGAGACCCAGTACTTC. Protein product: CAWSSGGGPLETQYF.